What follows describes a single T cell receptor beta chain. This receptor's antigen is unknown. No much larger clone is present one base from it, and per-base qualities are unavailable. V is pared back by 6 bases and J by 9 bases, with 12 bases lying between the germline termini. The CDR3 holds 13 amino acids from the cysteine to the phenylalanine. The kept DNA is CDR3 alone, 39 bases in frame from the first base. The germline V gene sets CDR1 to MNHEY and CDR2 to SVGAGI. This specimen comes from a study of shared clonotypes between healthy human individuals (TCRdb year 2020). Notes on the research overall: Three men and two women, aged 18 to 49 years, made up the cohort. For each donor, CD4 naive and CD4 memory were each run on three plates, CD8 naive on two plates, and CD8 memory on one plate. To estimate repertoire size and how much clonotype sharing occurs between individuals, the study deeply sequenced the blood TCR repertoires of five healthy adults. To increase sequencing depth and limit assay-specific biases, TCR repertoire library preparation and sequencing were carried out by different laboratories using diverse techniques. Each donor's leukapheresis produced roughly between roughly 0.85 and 10 billion PBMCs. What the research found in general, with its limitations: Sampling was limited to blood, and TCR repertoires in tissue likely differ from TCR repertoires in blood. Based on pairwise subsampling, the degree of clonotype sharing among donors was expected to be affected by sequencing depth. The small number of donors limited the genetic and exposure-history diversity represented. Sharing across a few donors was observed for 5% to 6.5% of naive CD4, 3.5% of naive CD8, 2% to 2.5% of memory CD4, and around 0.4% of memory CD8 clonotypes. Estimated clonotype richness was generally larger for naive than for memory subsets. Compared with non-shared clonotypes, the clonotypes found in all four sorted-subset donors had higher generation probabilities. Rarefaction of sorted-subset datasets indicated incomplete sequencing despite the large sequencing depth.

The donors were healthy, HIV-negative adults with no recently reported acute infections or vaccinations. Every donor was a Caucasian adult living in Nashville, Tennessee, USA. CD4+ T cells were enriched through magnetic negative selection, after which naive cells were positively selected on CD45RA and the remaining negative fraction served as the memory subset. Blood was obtained by leukapheresis, after which PBMCs were separated by Ficoll-Histopaque density gradient centrifugation and cryopreserved in liquid nitrogen vapor phase. Analytical flow cytometry was used to check the purity and quantity of every magnetically sorted T cell population. Genomic DNA was isolated from every sorted fraction and measured by UV absorbance on a Nanodrop 2000c. TCR CDR3 regions were amplified from genomic DNA by multiplex PCR using the deep immunoSEQ assay. Extracted genomic DNA from each cell subset was distributed evenly across all wells of several immunoSEQ 96-well plates, and each plate was treated as a replicate. For sorted subsets, 150 to 250 ng of genomic DNA, equivalent to roughly 33,000 T cell genomes, went into each replicate PCR. The purified libraries were quantified using a Qubit 3.0 fluorometer, sized with a Bioanalyzer 2100, and then quantified again using the KAPA Library Quantification kit. Each immunoSEQ 96-well plate was sequenced on its own single-read 150-cycle Illumina NextSeq 550 flow cell. The authors' analysis ran thus. The immunoSEQ output contained only junctional sequences without quality scores, so filtering could not match that applied to full-length reads. Sequences were annotated with PyIR, a Python wrapper for IgBLAST v1.9, and V/J genes and CDR3 were assigned using IMGT germline references. Reads were removed for weak V/J assignments (E-value above 1e-6), missing CDR3, stop codons, out-of-frame junctions, or ambiguous translated residues. V3J clonotypes were defined as sequences sharing the same inferred V gene, J gene, and CDR3 amino acid sequence. The percentage overlap between two repertoires was calculated by dividing the number of shared unique clonotypes by the size of the smaller repertoire. Richness of each repertoire was evaluated using RTK rarefaction, the Chao1 estimator, and Recon v2.1 estimates of unobserved clonotypes. For all TCRbeta clonotypes obtained by the gDNA method from a few donors, generation probabilities were computed with OLGA. TCRdb retrieved this table from immuneACCESS and kept in-frame rearrangements only. Not all clones are present; in checked studies, unresolved V genes account for under half, and no reason is known for the remainder. That table supplies the V and J calls and clone size; D and trimming were determined from the DNA. The sample table holds around 1 million clones, of which more than 75% were seen once. Approximately 1.5% of the sample is in the top ten clones.

The TCR was taken from a man between 18 and 35 years old in good health. This sequence uses TRBV6-5 and TRBJ2-6; the D gene is perhaps TRBD2, on 6 matching bases. Sequenced input: memory CD4+ T cells sorted from blood. This specimen's cell subset or site label, interpreted: CD45RA-negative fraction. The CDR3 reads as follows: CASRYRENNVLTF. The DNA reads TGTGCCAGCAGGTACCGGGAGAACAACGTCCTGACTTTC.